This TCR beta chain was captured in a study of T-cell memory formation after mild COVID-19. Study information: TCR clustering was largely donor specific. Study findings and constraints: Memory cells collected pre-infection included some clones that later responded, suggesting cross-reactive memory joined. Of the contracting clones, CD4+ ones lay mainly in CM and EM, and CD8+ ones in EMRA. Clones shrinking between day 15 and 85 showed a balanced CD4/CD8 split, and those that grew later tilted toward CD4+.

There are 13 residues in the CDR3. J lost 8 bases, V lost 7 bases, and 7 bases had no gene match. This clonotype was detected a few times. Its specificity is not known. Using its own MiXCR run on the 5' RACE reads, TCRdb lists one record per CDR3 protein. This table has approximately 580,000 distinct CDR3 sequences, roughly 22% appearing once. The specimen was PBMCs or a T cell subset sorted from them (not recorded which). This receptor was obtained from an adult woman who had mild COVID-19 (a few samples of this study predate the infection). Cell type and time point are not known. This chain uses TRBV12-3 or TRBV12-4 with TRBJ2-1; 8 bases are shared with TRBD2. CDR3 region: CASIREGLYEQFF. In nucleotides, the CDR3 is TGTGCCAGCATACGGGAGGGCCTCTATGAGCAGTTCTTC.